The sequence of this T cell receptor (beta chain) was determined in a study of CD8+CD57+ T cells in acquired aplastic anemia. Study details: DNA recovered from sorted CD4+ and CD8+ cells had a mean of about 3.5 ug. Whole-study findings and limits: Any difference that existed in CD8+ Simpson's diversity between patients and controls was not significant.

Flow cytometry had shown expanded CD8+CD57+ cells in the patients chosen for sequencing. Genomic DNA, serving as template, underwent TCR beta VDJ and CDR3 profiling. Each CDR3 protein is one row after TCRdb ran MiXCR on the reads. This sample has approximately 80,000 distinct CDR3 sequences, with just over 70% found just once. Germline values: CDR1 SNHLY, CDR2 FYNNEI. This CDR3 region has 14 residues. Between the trimmed V and J ends, which lost 3 bases and 2 bases, there was a span of 10 bases. By sample share, this clonotype is medium-sized. Its cognate antigen is unknown. The gene calls are TRBV2 and TRBJ2-5, with D unresolved. This clonotype originated in a human donor with aplastic anemia. The specimen sequenced was sorted CD4+, CD8+, or CD8+CD57+ T cells (not recorded which) from PBMCs. CDR3 region: CASSDYWVQETQYF. The CDR3 nucleotides are TGTGCCAGCAGTGACTATTGGGTTCAAGAGACCCAGTACTTC.